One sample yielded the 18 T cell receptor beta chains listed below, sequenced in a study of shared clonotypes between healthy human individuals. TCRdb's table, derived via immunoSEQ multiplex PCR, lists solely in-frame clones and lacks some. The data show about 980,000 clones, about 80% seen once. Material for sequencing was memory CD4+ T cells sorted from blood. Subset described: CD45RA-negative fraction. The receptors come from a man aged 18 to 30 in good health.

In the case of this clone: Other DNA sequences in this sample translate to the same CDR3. The CDR3: CASSPRERSYNEQFF. The DNA of the CDR3 is TGTGCCAGCAGCCCTCGGGAACGCTCCTACAATGAGCAGTTCTTC. The gene calls are TRBV9 and TRBJ2-1; D is possibly TRBD2 (5 bases). This CDR3 comprises 15 residues. Trimming took 4 bases from V and 0 from J, leaving 11 bases between them. Germline values: CDR1 SGDLS, CDR2 YYNGEE.

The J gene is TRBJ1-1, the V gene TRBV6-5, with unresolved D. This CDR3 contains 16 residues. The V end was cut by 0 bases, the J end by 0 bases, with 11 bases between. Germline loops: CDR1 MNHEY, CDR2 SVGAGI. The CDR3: CASSYSGRRMNTEAFF. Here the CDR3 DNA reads TGTGCCAGCAGTTACTCGGGCAGGCGCATGAACACTGAAGCTTTCTTT.

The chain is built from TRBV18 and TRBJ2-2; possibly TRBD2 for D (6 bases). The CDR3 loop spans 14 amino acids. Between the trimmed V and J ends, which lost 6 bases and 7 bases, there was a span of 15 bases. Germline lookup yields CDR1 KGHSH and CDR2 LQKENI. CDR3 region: CASSRSSDVGELFF. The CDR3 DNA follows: TGTGCCAGCTCGCGCTCTAGCGATGTCGGGGAGCTGTTTTTT.

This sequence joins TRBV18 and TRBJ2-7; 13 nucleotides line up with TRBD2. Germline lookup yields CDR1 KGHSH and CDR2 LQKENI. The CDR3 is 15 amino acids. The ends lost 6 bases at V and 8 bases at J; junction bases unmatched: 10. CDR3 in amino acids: CASSSGTSGIGQQYF. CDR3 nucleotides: TGTGCCAGCTCGTCTGGGACTAGCGGGATAGGCCAGCAGTACTTC.

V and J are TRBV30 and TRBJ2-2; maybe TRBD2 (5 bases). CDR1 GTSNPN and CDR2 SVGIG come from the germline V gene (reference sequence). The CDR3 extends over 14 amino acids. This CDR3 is CACDFGLNTGELFF. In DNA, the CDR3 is TGTGCATGCGATTTCGGACTGAACACCGGGGAGCTGTTTTTT.

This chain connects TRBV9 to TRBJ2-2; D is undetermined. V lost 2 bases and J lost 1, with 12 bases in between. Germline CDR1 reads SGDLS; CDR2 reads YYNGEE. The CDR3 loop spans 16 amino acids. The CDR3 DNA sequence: TGTGCCAGCAGCGTCAGAGATTCCTTGAACACCGGGGAGCTGTTTTTT. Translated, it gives CASSVRDSLNTGELFF.

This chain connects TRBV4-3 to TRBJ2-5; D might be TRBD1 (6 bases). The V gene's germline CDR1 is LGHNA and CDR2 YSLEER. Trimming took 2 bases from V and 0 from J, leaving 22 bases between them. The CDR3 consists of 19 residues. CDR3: CASSQYIGSSDRNQETQYF. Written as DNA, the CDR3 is TGCGCCAGCAGCCAATATATTGGGTCCTCCGACAGGAACCAAGAGACCCAGTACTTC.

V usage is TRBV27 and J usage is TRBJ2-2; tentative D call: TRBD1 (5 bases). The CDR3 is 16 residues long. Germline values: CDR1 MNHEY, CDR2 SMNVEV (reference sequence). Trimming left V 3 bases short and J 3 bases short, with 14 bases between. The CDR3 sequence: CASSLVPGRDTGELFF. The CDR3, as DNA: TGTGCCAGCAGTTTGGTCCCGGGCAGGGACACCGGGGAGCTGTTTTTT.

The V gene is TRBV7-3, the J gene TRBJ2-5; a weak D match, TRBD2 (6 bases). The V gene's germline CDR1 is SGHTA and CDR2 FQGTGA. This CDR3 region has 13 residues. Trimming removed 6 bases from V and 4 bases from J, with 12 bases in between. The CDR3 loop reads CASRAGTAETQYF. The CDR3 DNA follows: TGTGCCAGCAGGGCCGGGACTGCAGAGACCCAGTACTTC.

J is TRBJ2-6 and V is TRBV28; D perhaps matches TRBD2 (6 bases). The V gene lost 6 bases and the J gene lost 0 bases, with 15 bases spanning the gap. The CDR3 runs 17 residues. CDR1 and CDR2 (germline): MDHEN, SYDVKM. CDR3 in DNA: TGTGCCAGCAGCCTGGGACGGGGGAGCTCTGGGGCCAACGTCCTGACTTTC. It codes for CASSLGRGSSGANVLTF.

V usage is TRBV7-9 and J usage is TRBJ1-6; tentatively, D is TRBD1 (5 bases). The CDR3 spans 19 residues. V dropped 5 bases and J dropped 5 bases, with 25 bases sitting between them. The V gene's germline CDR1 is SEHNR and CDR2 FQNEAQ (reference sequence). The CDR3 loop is CASSLTAGTKVYHNSPLHF. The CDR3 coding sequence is TGTGCCAGCAGCCTCACTGCAGGGACCAAGGTTTATCATAATTCACCCCTCCACTTT.

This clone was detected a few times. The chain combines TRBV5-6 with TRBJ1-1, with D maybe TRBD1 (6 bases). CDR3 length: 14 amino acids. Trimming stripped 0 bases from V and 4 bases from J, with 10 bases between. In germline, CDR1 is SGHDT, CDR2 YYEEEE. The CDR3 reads CASSLGRGITEAFF. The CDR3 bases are TGTGCCAGCAGCTTGGGAAGGGGGATCACTGAAGCTTTCTTT.

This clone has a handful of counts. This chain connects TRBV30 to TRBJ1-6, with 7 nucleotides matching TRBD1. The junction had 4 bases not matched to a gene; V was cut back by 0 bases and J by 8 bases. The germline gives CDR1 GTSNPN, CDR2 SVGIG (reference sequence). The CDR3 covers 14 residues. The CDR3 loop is CAWSVNQGDSPLHF. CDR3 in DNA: TGTGCCTGGAGTGTAAACCAGGGGGATTCACCCCTCCACTTT.

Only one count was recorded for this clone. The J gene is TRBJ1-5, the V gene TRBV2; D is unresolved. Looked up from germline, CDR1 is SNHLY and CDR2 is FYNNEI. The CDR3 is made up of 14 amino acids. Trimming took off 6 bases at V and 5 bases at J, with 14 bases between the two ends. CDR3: CASSPVTSDQPQHF. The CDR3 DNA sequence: TGTGCCAGCAGCCCGGTCACATCGGATCAGCCCCAGCATTTT.

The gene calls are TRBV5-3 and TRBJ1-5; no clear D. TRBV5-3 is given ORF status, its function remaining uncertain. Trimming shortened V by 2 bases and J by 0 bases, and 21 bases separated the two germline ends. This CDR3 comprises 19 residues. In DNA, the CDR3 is TGTGCCAGAAGCTTTTTGGGCGGAACACGGACGTTTAGCAATCAGCCCCAGCATTTT. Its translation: CARSFLGGTRTFSNQPQHF.

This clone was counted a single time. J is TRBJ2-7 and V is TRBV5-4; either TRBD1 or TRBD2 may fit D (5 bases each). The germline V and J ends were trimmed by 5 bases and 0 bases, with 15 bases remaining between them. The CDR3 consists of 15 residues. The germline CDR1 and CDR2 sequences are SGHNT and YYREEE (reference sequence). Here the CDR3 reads CASRNLRDGSYEQYF. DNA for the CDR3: TGTGCCAGCAGAAACCTCCGGGACGGCTCCTACGAGCAGTACTTC.

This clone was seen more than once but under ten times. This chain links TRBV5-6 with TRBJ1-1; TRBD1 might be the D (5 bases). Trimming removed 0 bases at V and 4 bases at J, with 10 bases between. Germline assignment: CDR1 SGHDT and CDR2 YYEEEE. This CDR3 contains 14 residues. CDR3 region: CASSLGQLTTEAFF. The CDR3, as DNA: TGTGCCAGCAGCTTGGGACAGCTGACCACTGAAGCTTTCTTT.

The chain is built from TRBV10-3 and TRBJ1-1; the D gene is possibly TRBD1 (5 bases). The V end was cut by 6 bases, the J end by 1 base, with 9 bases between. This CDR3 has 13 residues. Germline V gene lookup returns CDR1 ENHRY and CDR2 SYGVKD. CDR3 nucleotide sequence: TGTGCCATCAGCCTTACAGGGAACACTGAAGCTTTCTTT. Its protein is CAISLTGNTEAFF.